Presented here are 11 T cell receptor beta chains from one specimen sequenced in a study of T-cell reconstitution after alpha-beta-depleted transplantation in children. For TCRbeta, the library was prepared with unique molecular identifiers. MiXCR, run by TCRdb on the PCR reads, gives a single entry per CDR3 protein. Of about 600,000 distinct CDR3 sequences listed, roughly a tenth were seen once; the top ten hold 3.5% to 5%. The sequences come from PBMCs from the stem cell graft donor, collected from the stem cell graft. The receptor source for this set is a human donor who donated a stem cell graft to a child with acute myeloid leukemia.

This clonotype was picked up a small number of times. The chain has TRBV20-1 and TRBJ2-7, with TRBD2 matching over 8 bases. Trimming at V came to 5 bases and at J to 1 base, leaving 10 bases not matched to a gene. This CDR3 comprises 15 residues. Germline V gives CDR1 DFQATT, CDR2 SNEGSKA (reference sequence). The CDR3 spells CSASLGTRWSYEQYF. CDR3 DNA: TGCAGTGCTTCCTTGGGGACTAGGTGGTCCTACGAGCAGTACTTC.

This clonotype was seen only once. V is TRBV7-9 and J is TRBJ1-3, with 10 bases identical to TRBD1. J lost 0 bases, V lost 5 bases, and 7 bases had no gene match. This CDR3 contains 17 residues. Germline loops: CDR1 SEHNR, CDR2 FQNEAQ (reference sequence). The chain's CDR3 is CASSLRGDRGSGNTIYF. The CDR3 DNA reads as TGTGCCAGCAGCCTTAGGGGGGACAGGGGCTCTGGAAACACCATATATTTT.

The genes are TRBV7-8 and TRBJ2-7; 8 nucleotides line up with TRBD2. Trimming at V came to 3 bases and at J to 0 bases, leaving 19 bases not matched to a gene. CDR1 and CDR2 (germline): SGHVS, FQNEAQ. The length of the CDR3 is 20 residues. CDR3 in DNA: TGTGCCAGCAGCTTGGAGGCAGTAGGGGCTAGCGGGCGACTCTCCTACGAGCAGTACTTC. Amino acid sequence: CASSLEAVGASGRLSYEQYF.

This chain uses TRBV28 with TRBJ2-2; 7 nucleotides agree with TRBD1. In germline, CDR1 is MDHEN, CDR2 SYDVKM. CDR3 length: 17 amino acids. V shed 7 bases, J shed 4 bases, and the junction held 15 bases outside the gene matches. CDR3 nucleotide sequence: TGTGCCAGCACTCTAGGGGACAGAGCATTGGGCACCGGGGAGCTGTTTTTT. This translates into CASTLGDRALGTGELFF.

In its sample, this clonotype was seen a few times. The V gene is TRBV21-1, the J gene TRBJ2-5. TRBV21-1 is a pseudogene locus. CDR3 length: 17 amino acids. The CDR3 DNA is TGTGCCAGCAGCAGACGCCGGGCTAGCTGCCACCAAGAGACCCAGTACTTC. Encoded protein: CASSRRRASCHQETQYF.

This clonotype was found a few times. The CDR3 here is CASSQPLTDSKLRRNEQFF. The CDR3 DNA sequence: TGCGCCAGCAGTCAACCTCTTACGGACAGCAAGCTAAGGAGAAATGAGCAGTTCTTC. This rearrangement joins TRBV23-1 to TRBJ2-1; TRBD1 is a possible D gene (6 bases). TRBV23-1 is sorted into the ORF group, with uncertain function. V was trimmed by 2 bases and J by 7 bases, leaving 27 bases between them. The CDR3 contains 19 residues.

This chain links TRBV28 with TRBJ1-1; 7 nucleotides line up with TRBD1. Trimming cost V 0 bases and J 8 bases; bases outside gene matches: 6. The CDR3 extends over 14 amino acids. Germline CDR1 is MDHEN and CDR2 is SYDVKM. The CDR3 loop reads CASSLWQGGGEAFF. CDR3 coding DNA: TGTGCCAGCAGTTTATGGCAGGGGGGAGGCGAAGCTTTCTTT.

The V call is TRBV20-1, the J call TRBJ1-3, with TRBD1 as a possible D gene (6 bases). Germline assignment: CDR1 DFQATT and CDR2 SNEGSKA (reference sequence). The CDR3 runs 15 residues. Trimming took off 4 bases at V and 0 bases at J, with 13 bases between the two ends. The DNA of the CDR3 is TGCAGTGCTACACCGGGACACCGCTCTGGAAACACCATATATTTT. As protein: CSATPGHRSGNTIYF.

The chain joins TRBV6-2 or TRBV6-3 to TRBJ2-7; 9 bases match TRBD1. Per the germline V gene, CDR1 is MNHEY and CDR2 is SVGEGT. Trimming at V came to 3 bases and at J to 4 bases, leaving 7 bases not matched to a gene. There are 15 residues in the CDR3. Written as DNA, the CDR3 is TGTGCCAGCAGTTATCCACAGGGGGCGCAGTACGAGCAGTACTTC. Translated: CASSYPQGAQYEQYF.

The J gene is TRBJ2-5, the V gene TRBV20-1, with no clear D. V shed 5 bases and J shed 5 bases, with 15 bases lying between them. The germline V gene encodes CDR1 DFQATT and CDR2 SNEGSKA (reference sequence). CDR3 size: 13 residues. The CDR3 sequence: CSAVAGARETQYF. As DNA, the CDR3 is TGCAGTGCTGTTGCTGGAGCGCGGGAGACCCAGTACTTC.

The table lists this clonotype with a few counts. V gene TRBV6-5 combines with J gene TRBJ2-7; D is undetermined. CDR1 is MNHEY and CDR2 is SVGAGI in the germline V gene. This CDR3 spans 13 amino acids. The V end lost 4 bases, the J end lost 2 bases, and 9 bases lay between the germline ends. CDR3 region: CASSSLSPYEQYF. The CDR3 DNA sequence: TGTGCCAGCAGTTCCCTTTCCCCCTACGAGCAGTACTTC.